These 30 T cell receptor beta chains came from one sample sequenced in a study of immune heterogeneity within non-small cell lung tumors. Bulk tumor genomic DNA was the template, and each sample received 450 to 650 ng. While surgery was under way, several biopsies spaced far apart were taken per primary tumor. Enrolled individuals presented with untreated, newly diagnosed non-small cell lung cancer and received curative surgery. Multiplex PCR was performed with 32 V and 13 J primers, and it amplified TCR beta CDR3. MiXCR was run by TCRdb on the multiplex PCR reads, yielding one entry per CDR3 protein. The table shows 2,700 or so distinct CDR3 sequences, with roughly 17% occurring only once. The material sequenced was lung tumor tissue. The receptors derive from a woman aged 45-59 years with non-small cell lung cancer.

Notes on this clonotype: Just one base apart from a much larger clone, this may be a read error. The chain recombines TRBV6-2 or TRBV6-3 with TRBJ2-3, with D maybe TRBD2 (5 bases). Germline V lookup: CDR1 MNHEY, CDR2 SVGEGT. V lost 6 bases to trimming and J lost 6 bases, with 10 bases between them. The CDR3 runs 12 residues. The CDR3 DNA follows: TGTGCCAGCAGCCCGAGGGTGGATACGCAGTATTTT. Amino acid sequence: CASSPRVDTQYF.

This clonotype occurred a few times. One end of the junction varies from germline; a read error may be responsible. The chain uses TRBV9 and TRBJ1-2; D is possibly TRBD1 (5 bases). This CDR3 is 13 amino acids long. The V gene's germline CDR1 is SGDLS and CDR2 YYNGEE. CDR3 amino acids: CTSSRDGNYGYTF. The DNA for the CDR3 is TGTACCAGCAGTAGGGACGGGAACTATGGCTACACCTTC. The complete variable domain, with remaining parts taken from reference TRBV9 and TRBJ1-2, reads DSGVTQTPKHLITATGQRVTLRCSPRSGDLSVYWYQQSLDQGLQFLIQYYNGEERAKGNILERFSAQQFPDLHSELNLSSLELGDSALYFCTSSRDGNYGYTFGSGTRLTVV.

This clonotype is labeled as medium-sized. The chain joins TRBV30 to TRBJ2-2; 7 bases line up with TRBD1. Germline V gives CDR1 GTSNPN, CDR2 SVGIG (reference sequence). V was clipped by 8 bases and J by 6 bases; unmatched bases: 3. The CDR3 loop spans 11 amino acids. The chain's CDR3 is CATRGPGELFF. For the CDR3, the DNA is TGTGCCACGAGGGGGCCCGGGGAGCTGTTTTTT.

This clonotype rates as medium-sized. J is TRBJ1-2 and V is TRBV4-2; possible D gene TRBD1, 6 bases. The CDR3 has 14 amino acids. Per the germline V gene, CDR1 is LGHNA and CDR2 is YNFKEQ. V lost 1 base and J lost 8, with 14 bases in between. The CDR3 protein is CASSQGGGRQGYTF. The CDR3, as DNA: TGTGCCAGCAGCCAAGGTGGGGGGCGTCAAGGCTACACCTTC.

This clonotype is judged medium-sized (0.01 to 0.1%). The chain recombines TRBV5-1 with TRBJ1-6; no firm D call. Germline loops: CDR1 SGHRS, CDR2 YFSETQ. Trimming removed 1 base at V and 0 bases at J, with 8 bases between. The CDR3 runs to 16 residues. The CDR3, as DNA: TGCGCCAGCAGCTTGACAGACCCCTCCTATAATTCACCCCTCCACTTT. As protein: CASSLTDPSYNSPLHF. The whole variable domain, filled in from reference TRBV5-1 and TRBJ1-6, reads KAGVTQTPRYLIKTRGQQVTLSCSPISGHRSVSWYQQTPGQGLQFLFEYFSETQRNKGNFPGRFSGRQFSNSRSEMNVSTLELGDSALYLCASSLTDPSYNSPLHFGNGTRLTVT.

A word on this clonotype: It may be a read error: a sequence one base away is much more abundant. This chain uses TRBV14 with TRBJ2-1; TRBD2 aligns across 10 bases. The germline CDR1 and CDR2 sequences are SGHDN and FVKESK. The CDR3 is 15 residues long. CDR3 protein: CTSSRAGGAGVEQFF. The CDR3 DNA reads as TGTACCAGCAGCCGAGCGGGAGGGGCGGGAGTCGAGCAGTTCTTC.

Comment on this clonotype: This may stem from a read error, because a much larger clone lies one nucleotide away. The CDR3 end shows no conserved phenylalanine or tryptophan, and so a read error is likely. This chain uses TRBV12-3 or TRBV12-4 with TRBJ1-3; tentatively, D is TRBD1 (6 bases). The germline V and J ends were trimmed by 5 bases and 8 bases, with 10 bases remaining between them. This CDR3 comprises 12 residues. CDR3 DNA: TGTGCCAGCAGTCAACAGGGCCACACCATATATTCT. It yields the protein CASSQQGHTIYS.

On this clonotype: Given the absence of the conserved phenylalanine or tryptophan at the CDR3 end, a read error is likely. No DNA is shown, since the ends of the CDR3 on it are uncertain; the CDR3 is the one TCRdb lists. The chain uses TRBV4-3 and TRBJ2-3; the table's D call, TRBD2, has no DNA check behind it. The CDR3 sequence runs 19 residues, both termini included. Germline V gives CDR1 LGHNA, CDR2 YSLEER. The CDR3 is CASSPGVAGGLVNEQYFGP.

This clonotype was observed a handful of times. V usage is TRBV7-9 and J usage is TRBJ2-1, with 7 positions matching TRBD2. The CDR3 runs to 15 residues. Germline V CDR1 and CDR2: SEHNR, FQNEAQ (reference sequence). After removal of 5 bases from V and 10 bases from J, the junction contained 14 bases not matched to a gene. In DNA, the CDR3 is TGTGCCAGCAGCCTCGCGGCGGGAGAAAGGAACGAGCAGTTCTTC. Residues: CASSLAAGERNEQFF.

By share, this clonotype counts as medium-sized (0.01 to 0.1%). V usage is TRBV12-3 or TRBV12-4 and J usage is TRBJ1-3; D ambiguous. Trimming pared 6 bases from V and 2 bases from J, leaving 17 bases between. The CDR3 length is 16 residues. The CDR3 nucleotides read TGTGCCAGCAGACCCGGACGGGGAAATACTGGAAACACCATATATTTT. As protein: CASRPGRGNTGNTIYF.

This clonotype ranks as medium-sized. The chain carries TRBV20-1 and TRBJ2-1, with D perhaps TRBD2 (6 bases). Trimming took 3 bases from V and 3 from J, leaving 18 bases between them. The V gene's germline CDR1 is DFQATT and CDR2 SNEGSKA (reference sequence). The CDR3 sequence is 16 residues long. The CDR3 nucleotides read TGCAGTGCTAGCGGCCGGGGGAGACTCGGCTACAATGAGCAGTTCTTC. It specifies CSASGRGRLGYNEQFF.

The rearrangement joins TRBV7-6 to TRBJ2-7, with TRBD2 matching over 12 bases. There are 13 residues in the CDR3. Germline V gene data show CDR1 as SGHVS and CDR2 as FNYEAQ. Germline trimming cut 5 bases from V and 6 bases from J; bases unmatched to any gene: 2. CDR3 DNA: TGTGCCAGCAGCCCGGGACTAGCGGGCGAGCAGTACTTC. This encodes CASSPGLAGEQYF. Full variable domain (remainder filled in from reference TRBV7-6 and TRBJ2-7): GAGVSQSPRYKVTKRGQDVALRCDPISGHVSLYWYRQALGQGPEFLTYFNYEAQQDKSGLPNDRFSAERPEGSISTLTIQRTEQRDSAMYRCASSPGLAGEQYFGPGTRLTVT.

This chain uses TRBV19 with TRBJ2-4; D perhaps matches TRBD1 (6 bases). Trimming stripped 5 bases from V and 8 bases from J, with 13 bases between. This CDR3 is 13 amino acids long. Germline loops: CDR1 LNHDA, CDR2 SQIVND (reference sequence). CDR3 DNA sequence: TGTGCCAGTAGTGGTGGACAGACAGACATTCAGTACTTC. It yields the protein CASSGGQTDIQYF. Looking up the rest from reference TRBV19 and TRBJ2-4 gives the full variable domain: DGGITQSPKYLFRKEGQNVTLSCEQNLNHDAMYWYRQDPGQGLRLIYYSQIVNDFQKGDIAEGYSVSREKKESFPLTVTSAQKNPTAFYLCASSGGQTDIQYFGAGTRLSVL.

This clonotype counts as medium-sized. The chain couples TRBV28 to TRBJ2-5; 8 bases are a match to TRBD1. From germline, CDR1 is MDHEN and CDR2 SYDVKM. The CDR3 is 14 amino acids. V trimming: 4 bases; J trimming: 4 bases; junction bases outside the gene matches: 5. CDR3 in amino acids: CASSYRTGRETQYF. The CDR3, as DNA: TGTGCCAGCAGTTACAGGACAGGGCGAGAGACCCAGTACTTC.

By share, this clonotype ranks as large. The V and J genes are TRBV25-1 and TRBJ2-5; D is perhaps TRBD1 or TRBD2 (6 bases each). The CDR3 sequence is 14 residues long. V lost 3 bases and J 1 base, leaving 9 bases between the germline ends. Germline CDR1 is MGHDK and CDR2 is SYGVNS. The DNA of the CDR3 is TGTGCCAGCAGTGATCGGGGGCTCCAAGAGACCCAGTACTTC. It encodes CASSDRGLQETQYF.

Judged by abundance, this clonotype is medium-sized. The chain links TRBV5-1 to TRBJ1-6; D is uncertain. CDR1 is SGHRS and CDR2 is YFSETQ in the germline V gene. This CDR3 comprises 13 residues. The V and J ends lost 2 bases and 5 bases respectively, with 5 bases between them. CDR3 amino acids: CASSLQNNSPLHF. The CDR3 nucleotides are TGCGCCAGCAGCTTACAGAATAATTCACCCCTCCACTTT.

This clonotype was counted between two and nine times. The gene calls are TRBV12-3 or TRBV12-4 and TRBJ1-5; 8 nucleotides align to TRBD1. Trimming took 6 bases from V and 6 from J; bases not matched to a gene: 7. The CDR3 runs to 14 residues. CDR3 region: CASRLDRGTQPQHF. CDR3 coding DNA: TGTGCCAGCAGACTAGACAGGGGTACTCAGCCCCAGCATTTT.

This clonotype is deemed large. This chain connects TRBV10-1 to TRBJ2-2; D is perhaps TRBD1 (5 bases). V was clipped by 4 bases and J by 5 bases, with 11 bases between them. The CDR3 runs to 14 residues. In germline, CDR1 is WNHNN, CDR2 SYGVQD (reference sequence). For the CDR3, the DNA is TGCGCCAGCAGTGTTACTCCAGGGACCGGGGAGCTGTTTTTT. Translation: CASSVTPGTGELFF.

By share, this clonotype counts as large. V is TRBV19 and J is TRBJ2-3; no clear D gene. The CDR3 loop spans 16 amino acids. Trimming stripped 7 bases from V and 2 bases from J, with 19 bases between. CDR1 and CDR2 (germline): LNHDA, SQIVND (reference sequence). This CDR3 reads CASTTDFPQPTDTQYF. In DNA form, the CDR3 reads TGTGCCAGTACCACAGACTTCCCCCAGCCCACAGATACGCAGTATTTT.

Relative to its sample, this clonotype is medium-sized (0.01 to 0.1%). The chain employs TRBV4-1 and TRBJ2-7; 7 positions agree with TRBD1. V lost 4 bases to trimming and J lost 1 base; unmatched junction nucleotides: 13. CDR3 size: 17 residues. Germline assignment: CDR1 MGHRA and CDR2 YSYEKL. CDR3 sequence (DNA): TGCGCCAGCAGCCCCACCCCTACAGGGGCCCATTCCTACGAGCAGTACTTC. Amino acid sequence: CASSPTPTGAHSYEQYF.

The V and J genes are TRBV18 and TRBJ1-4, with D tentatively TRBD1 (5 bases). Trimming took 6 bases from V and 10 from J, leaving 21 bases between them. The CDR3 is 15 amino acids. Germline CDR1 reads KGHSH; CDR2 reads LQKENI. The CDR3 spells CASSLLGIPRGKLFF. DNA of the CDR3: TGTGCCAGCTCTCTATTGGGGATTCCGAGGGGAAAACTGTTTTTT.

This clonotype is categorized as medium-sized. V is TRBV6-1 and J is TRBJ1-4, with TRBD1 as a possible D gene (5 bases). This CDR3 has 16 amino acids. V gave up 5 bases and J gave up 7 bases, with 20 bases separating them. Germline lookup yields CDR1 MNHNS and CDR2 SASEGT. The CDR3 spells CASSSRSRQKGEKLFF. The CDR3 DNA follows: TGTGCCAGCAGTTCAAGATCAAGACAGAAGGGTGAAAAACTGTTTTTT.

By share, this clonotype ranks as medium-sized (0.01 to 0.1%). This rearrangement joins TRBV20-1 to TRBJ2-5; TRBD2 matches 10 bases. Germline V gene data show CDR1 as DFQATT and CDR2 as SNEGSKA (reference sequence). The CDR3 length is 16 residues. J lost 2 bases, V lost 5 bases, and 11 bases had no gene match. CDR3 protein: CSAVGVSGRLQETQYF. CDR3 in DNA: TGCAGTGCTGTGGGGGTTAGCGGGAGGCTACAAGAGACCCAGTACTTC.

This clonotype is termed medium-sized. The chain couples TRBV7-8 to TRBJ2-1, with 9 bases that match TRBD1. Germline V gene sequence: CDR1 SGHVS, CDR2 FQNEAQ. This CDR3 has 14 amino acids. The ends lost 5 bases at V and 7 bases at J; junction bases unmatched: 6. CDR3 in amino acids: CASSLGQGLNEQFF. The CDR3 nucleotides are TGTGCCAGCAGCCTGGGACAGGGTTTGAATGAGCAGTTCTTC.

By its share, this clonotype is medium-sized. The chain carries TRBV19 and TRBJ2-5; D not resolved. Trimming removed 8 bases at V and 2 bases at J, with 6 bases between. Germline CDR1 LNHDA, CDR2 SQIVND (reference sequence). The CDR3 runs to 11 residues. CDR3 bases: TGTGCCAGTGGGCTACAAGAGACCCAGTACTTC. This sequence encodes CASGLQETQYF.

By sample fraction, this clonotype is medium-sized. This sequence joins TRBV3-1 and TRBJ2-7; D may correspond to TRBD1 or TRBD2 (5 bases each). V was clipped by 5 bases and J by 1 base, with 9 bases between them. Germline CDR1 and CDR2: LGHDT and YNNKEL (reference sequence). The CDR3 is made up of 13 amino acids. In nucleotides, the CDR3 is TGTGCCAGCAGCTGGGGGTTATCCTACGAGCAGTACTTC. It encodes CASSWGLSYEQYF.

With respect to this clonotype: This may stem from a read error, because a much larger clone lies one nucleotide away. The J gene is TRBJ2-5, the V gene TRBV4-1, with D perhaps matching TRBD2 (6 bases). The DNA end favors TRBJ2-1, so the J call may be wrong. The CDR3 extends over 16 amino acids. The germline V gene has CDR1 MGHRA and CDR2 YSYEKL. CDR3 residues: CASSQAVAGPRAEQFF. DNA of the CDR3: TGCGCCAGCAGCCAAGCCGTTGCGGGACCGAGAGCTGAGCAGTTCTTC.

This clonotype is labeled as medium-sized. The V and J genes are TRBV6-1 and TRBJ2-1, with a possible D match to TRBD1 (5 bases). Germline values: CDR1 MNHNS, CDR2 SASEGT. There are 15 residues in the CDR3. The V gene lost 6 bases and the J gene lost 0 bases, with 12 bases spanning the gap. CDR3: CASRKGYSSYNEQFF. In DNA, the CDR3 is TGTGCCAGCAGAAAGGGGTACAGCTCCTACAATGAGCAGTTCTTC.

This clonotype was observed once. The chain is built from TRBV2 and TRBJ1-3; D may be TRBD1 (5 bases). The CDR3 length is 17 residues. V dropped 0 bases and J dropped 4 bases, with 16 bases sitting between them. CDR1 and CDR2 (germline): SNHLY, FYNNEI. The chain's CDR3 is CASSEALGASSGNTIYF. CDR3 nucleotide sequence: TGTGCCAGCAGTGAAGCGCTTGGGGCCTCCTCCGGAAACACCATATATTTT.

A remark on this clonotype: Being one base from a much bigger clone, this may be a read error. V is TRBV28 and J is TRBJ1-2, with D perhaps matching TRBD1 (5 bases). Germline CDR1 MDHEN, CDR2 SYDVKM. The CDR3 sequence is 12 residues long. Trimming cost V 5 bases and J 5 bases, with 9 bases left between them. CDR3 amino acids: CASSTTVYGYTF. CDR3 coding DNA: TGTGCCAGCAGTACGACAGTGTATGGCTACACCTTC.